This is a list of T cell receptor beta chains from one sample in a study of T cell changes during pregnancy in multiple sclerosis. Libraries were prepared by immunoSEQ multiplex PCR; TCRdb keeps only in-frame clonotypes and omits some of them. The data hold about 38,000 clones, with 92% observed a single time. This material consisted of CD8+ T cells from peripheral blood mononuclear cells, taken in the third trimester of pregnancy. All receptors derive from a female donor with multiple sclerosis, enrolled in a pregnancy study. Each CDR3 is given with its conserved first and last residue. The D gene is left open where the match is weak. The size of a clone is reported for some rows only, either as once, few or many, or as a class for expanded clones.

V	size	D	J	CDR3	DNA
TRBV6-4	once	.	TRBJ2-3	CASSDSGGLDTQYF	TGTGCCAGCAGTGACTCCGGAGGGTTAGATACGCAGTATTTT
TRBV7-9	.	TRBD1	TRBJ1-2	CASDDRGDRGSNYGYTF	TGTGCCAGTGACGATAGGGGGGACAGGGGATCTAACTATGGCTACACCTTC
TRBV7-3	.	TRBD2	TRBJ2-1	CASSLSGSGRVNEQFF	TGTGCCAGCAGCTTAAGTGGTAGCGGGAGGGTAAATGAGCAGTTCTTC
TRBV7-9	.	.	TRBJ2-1	CASSLLSLVQFF	TGTGCCAGCAGCTTACTCAGTCTAGTTCAGTTCTTC
TRBV19	.	.	TRBJ2-3	CASRWLHPSTDTQYF	TGTGCCAGTAGGTGGCTCCATCCTAGCACAGATACGCAGTATTTT
TRBV9	.	.	TRBJ2-7	CASGQTPGAYEQYF	TGTGCCAGCGGACAAACCCCGGGAGCCTACGAGCAGTACTTC
TRBV27	.	.	TRBJ2-4	CASSLIMEDIQYF	TGTGCCAGCAGTTTAATTATGGAGGACATTCAGTACTTC
TRBV19	.	TRBD1	TRBJ2-7	CASSIGGQDSYEQYF	TGTGCCAGTAGTATAGGGGGACAGGACTCCTACGAGCAGTACTTC
TRBV18	.	.	TRBJ2-1	CASSPSAESYNEQFF	TGTGCCAGCTCACCCTCTGCGGAGTCCTACAATGAGCAGTTCTTC
TRBV30	.	.	TRBJ2-3	CAWSDSLDTQYF	TGTGCCTGGAGTGACTCATTAGATACGCAGTATTTT
TRBV4-2	.	TRBD1	TRBJ1-1	CASSQRRDRGLNTEAFF	TGTGCCAGCAGCCAACGCCGGGACAGGGGGCTAAACACTGAAGCTTTCTTT
TRBV11-2	once	TRBD1	TRBJ2-7	CASSYRDRIPYEQYF	TGTGCCAGCAGCTACCGGGACAGAATTCCGTACGAGCAGTACTTC
TRBV27	.	.	TRBJ2-1	CASSSSMGRNEQFF	TGTGCCAGCAGTTCCTCCATGGGCCGCAATGAGCAGTTCTTC
TRBV30	.	TRBD2	TRBJ2-5	CAWSVVASGRGETQYF	TGTGCCTGGAGTGTAGTCGCCAGCGGGAGAGGAGAGACCCAGTACTTC
TRBV27	.	TRBD2	TRBJ2-7	CASSFTLAGSPYEQYF	TGTGCCAGCAGTTTCACCCTAGCGGGATCCCCCTACGAGCAGTACTTC
TRBV25-1	once	.	TRBJ2-1	CASSGTSAGPYNEQFF	TGTGCCAGCAGTGGGACGTCCGCGGGCCCCTACAATGAGCAGTTCTTC
TRBV5-1	.	TRBD2	TRBJ2-1	CASSQGSGSFF	TGCGCCAGCAGCCAGGGTAGCGGGAGTTTCTTC
TRBV7-2	.	TRBD2	TRBJ2-1	CASSLALAGVSSYNEQFF	TGTGCCAGCAGCTTAGCACTAGCGGGAGTCTCCTCCTACAATGAGCAGTTCTTC
TRBV27	.	.	TRBJ2-3	CASSRGDTQYF	TGTGCCAGCAGTCGGGGAGATACGCAGTATTTT
TRBV19	.	TRBD1	TRBJ2-1	CASKETGGINEQFF	TGTGCCAGTAAGGAGACAGGGGGAATCAATGAGCAGTTCTTC
TRBV7-9	.	.	TRBJ2-2	CATTGTGELFF	TGTGCCACCACCGGCACCGGGGAGCTGTTTTTT
TRBV29-1	.	TRBD1	TRBJ1-2	CSVRSDRDFGYTF	TGCAGCGTGAGATCCGACAGGGACTTTGGCTACACCTTC
TRBV10-3	.	TRBD2	TRBJ2-1	CAISEAGVTYNEQFF	TGTGCCATCAGCGAAGCGGGAGTAACTTACAATGAGCAGTTCTTC
TRBV27	.	TRBD1	TRBJ2-7	CASSPGDRGYEQYF	TGTGCCAGCAGTCCGGGGGACAGGGGTTACGAGCAGTACTTC
TRBV6-5	once	TRBD1	TRBJ2-1	CASSPGQGPYNEQFF	TGTGCCAGCAGTCCGGGACAGGGGCCCTACAATGAGCAGTTCTTC
TRBV4-3	.	TRBD1	TRBJ1-2	CASSQDFGTDNYGYTF	TGCGCCAGCAGCCAAGATTTTGGGACAGACAACTATGGCTACACCTTC
TRBV4-3	few	.	TRBJ2-3	CASSQERFNTQYF	TGCGCCAGCAGCCAAGAGAGATTCAATACGCAGTATTTT
TRBV27	.	TRBD1	TRBJ2-7	CASLDRGEQYF	TGTGCCAGCCTCGACAGGGGCGAGCAGTACTTC
TRBV7-8	.	TRBD2	TRBJ2-7	CASSLVGLAGPEQYF	TGTGCCAGCAGCTTAGTAGGACTAGCGGGACCCGAGCAGTACTTC
TRBV30	.	.	TRBJ2-1	CAWTPGVYNEQFF	TGTGCCTGGACTCCGGGGGTCTACAATGAGCAGTTCTTC
TRBV19	.	TRBD1	TRBJ1-1	CASSTAGTGGEAFF	TGTGCCAGTAGTACCGCCGGGACAGGGGGTGAAGCTTTCTTT
TRBV27	.	.	TRBJ1-4	CASSRFGGELHGKLFF	TGTGCCAGCAGTCGATTCGGAGGGGAACTTCACGGAAAACTGTTTTTT
TRBV27	.	TRBD1	TRBJ2-1	CASRRGRALNNEQFF	TGTGCCAGCAGGAGGGGGCGCGCCCTTAACAATGAGCAGTTCTTC
TRBV27	.	.	TRBJ2-1	CASSLRGARYNEQFF	TGTGCCAGCAGTTTACGGGGGGCGCGGTACAATGAGCAGTTCTTC
TRBV27	.	TRBD1	TRBJ2-1	CASSLSLRGLNEQFF	TGTGCCAGCAGTCTGAGCCTTAGGGGGCTCAATGAGCAGTTCTTC
TRBV28	.	TRBD1	TRBJ2-5	CASSHRGPELETQYF	TGTGCCAGCAGCCACAGGGGGCCGGAATTAGAGACCCAGTACTTC
TRBV6-6	.	TRBD2	TRBJ2-1	CASSYPRTSGLHEQFF	TGTGCCAGCAGTTACCCCCGGACTAGCGGGCTGCATGAGCAGTTCTTC
TRBV28	.	TRBD2	TRBJ2-5	CASSLPGTSWQQGQYF	TGTGCCAGCAGTTTACCAGGGACTAGCTGGCAACAGGGGCAGTACTTC
TRBV5-1	.	TRBD1	TRBJ1-2	CASSPQGGPYGYTF	TGCGCCAGCAGTCCACAGGGGGGGCCCTATGGCTACACCTTC
TRBV6-5	.	TRBD1	TRBJ1-5	CASSAGGTGRPQHF	TGTGCCAGCAGCGCAGGGGGGACGGGACGGCCCCAGCATTTT
TRBV11-3	.	.	TRBJ1-1	CASSLGPEAFF	TGTGCCAGCAGCTTAGGGCCTGAAGCTTTCTTT
TRBV28	.	.	TRBJ2-3	CASSSGEDSTDTQYF	TGTGCCAGCAGTTCGGGGGAGGACAGCACAGATACGCAGTATTTT
TRBV15	.	TRBD2	TRBJ2-1	CATSELAGPYEQFF	TGTGCCACCAGCGAGCTAGCGGGGCCCTATGAGCAGTTCTTC
TRBV29-1	.	TRBD2	TRBJ2-1	CSVAASGKYNEQFF	TGCAGCGTGGCGGCTAGCGGGAAATACAATGAGCAGTTCTTC
TRBV7-9	.	.	TRBJ2-1	CASRDSSEHNEQFF	TGTGCCAGCAGGGACTCTAGCGAGCACAATGAGCAGTTCTTC
TRBV13	.	TRBD1	TRBJ2-2	CASSRDRAHTGELFF	TGTGCCAGCTCCCGAGACAGGGCCCACACCGGGGAGCTGTTTTTT
TRBV4-3	.	TRBD1	TRBJ2-5	CASSQDQGAWETQYF	TGCGCCAGCAGCCAAGATCAGGGGGCTTGGGAGACCCAGTACTTC
TRBV5-6	.	.	TRBJ2-7	CASSLLFTDSEPYEQYF	TGTGCCAGCAGCTTACTCTTTACGGACAGCGAACCCTACGAGCAGTACTTC
TRBV19	.	TRBD2	TRBJ2-1	CASSIVVGRRENYNEQFF	TGTGCCAGTAGTATAGTTGTCGGGCGGCGGGAGAATTACAATGAGCAGTTCTTC
TRBV30	.	.	TRBJ2-7	CAWNAGSYDYEQYF	TGTGCCTGGAACGCCGGGAGCTATGACTACGAGCAGTACTTC
TRBV6-5	.	TRBD2	TRBJ2-5	CASTLTGGAQETQYF	TGTGCCAGCACCCTTACGGGAGGGGCCCAAGAGACCCAGTACTTC
TRBV5-1	.	TRBD2	TRBJ2-1	CASSGGLAPNEQFF	TGCGCCAGCAGCGGGGGACTAGCGCCCAATGAGCAGTTCTTC
TRBV6-1	.	TRBD2	TRBJ2-2	CASSRLAEGPGELFF	TGTGCCAGCAGCCGACTAGCGGAGGGCCCCGGGGAGCTGTTTTTT
TRBV27	.	TRBD2	TRBJ2-7	CASSWGGSSYEQYF	TGTGCCAGCAGTTGGGGCGGGAGCTCCTACGAGCAGTACTTC
TRBV4-1	.	.	TRBJ2-7	CASSQHRDNYEQYF	TGCGCCAGCAGCCAACACCGGGACAACTACGAGCAGTACTTC
TRBV13	.	TRBD2	TRBJ2-7	CASSLALAGASYEQYF	TGTGCCAGCAGCTTAGCGCTAGCGGGGGCTTCCTACGAGCAGTACTTC